The next 28 T cell receptor beta chains were all read from a single sample in a study of blood T cell repertoires in COVID-19. Sequencing used immunoSEQ multiplex PCR; TCRdb keeps in-frame clones, though not all of them. The top ten hold under 1.5% of the sample, which has fewer than 500,000 clones, roughly 88% seen once. Sequencing was carried out using peripheral blood. The receptors come from a woman under 40 with active or convalescent COVID-19.

The rearrangement links TRBV2 to TRBJ2-1, with unresolved D. Germline V gives CDR1 SNHLY, CDR2 FYNNEI. The CDR3 contains 15 residues. V lost 5 bases to trimming and J lost 7 bases, with 18 bases between them. The chain's CDR3 is CASSFDSRARNEQFF. CDR3 nucleotide sequence: TGTGCCAGCAGTTTTGACTCGAGAGCGCGGAATGAGCAGTTCTTC.

V gene TRBV5-6 combines with J gene TRBJ1-2, with D perhaps TRBD1 (5 bases). Germline-derived CDR1 and CDR2 are SGHDT and YYEEEE. Trimming took off 7 bases at V and 8 bases at J, with 21 bases between the two ends. The CDR3 contains 14 residues. The CDR3 protein is CASRLESRDTGYTF. The CDR3 DNA is TGTGCCAGCCGACTTGAGTCCAGGGATACCGGCTACACCTTC.

This clone came up a few times. The CDR3 DNA follows: TGTGCCAGCAGTGAGTCGGCGGGGGGTCTGGACATTCAGTACTTC. Its protein product is CASSESAGGLDIQYF. J is TRBJ2-4 and V is TRBV6-1; 8 bases are a match to TRBD2. The CDR3 length is 15 residues. Germline V gene sequence: CDR1 MNHNS, CDR2 SASEGT. The V segment lost 3 bases and the J segment 8 bases; nucleotides outside the gene matches: 9.

Comment on this clone: Different DNA sequences within this sample yield the same CDR3. This chain uses TRBV5-1 with TRBJ1-2; 7 bases map to TRBD1. CDR3 length: 13 residues. V shed 4 bases and J 8 bases; nucleotides not matched to a gene: 8. CDR1 is SGHRS and CDR2 is YFSETQ in the germline V gene. CDR3 sequence (DNA): TGCGCCAGCAGCCCAAGGACAGGAGAGGGCTACACCTTC. This encodes CASSPRTGEGYTF.

This rearrangement joins TRBV29-1 to TRBJ1-2; D is unresolved. From germline, CDR1 is SQVTM and CDR2 ANQGSEA. This CDR3 comprises 13 residues. V was trimmed by 3 bases and J by 0 bases, leaving 8 bases between them. The DNA of the CDR3 is TGCAGCGTTGACCCCAGTGCTAACTATGGCTACACCTTC. This translates into CSVDPSANYGYTF.

This rearrangement joins TRBV3-1 (or the pseudogene TRBV3-2) to TRBJ1-1; 7 nucleotides agree with TRBD1. The CDR3 spans 15 residues. V shed 3 bases, J shed 1 base, and the junction held 5 bases outside the gene matches. Germline V gene data show CDR1 as LGHDT and CDR2 as YNNKEL (reference sequence). The CDR3 sequence: CASSQNRGRNTEAFF. CDR3 sequence (DNA): TGTGCCAGCAGCCAGAACAGGGGCCGGAACACTGAAGCTTTCTTT.

Notes on this clone: Other DNA sequences from this sample encode an identical CDR3 as well. CDR3 nucleotide sequence: TGTGCCAGCAGTTTATCCGGGACAGCTAACTATGGCTACACCTTC. Translating gives CASSLSGTANYGYTF. The chain uses TRBV27 and TRBJ1-2; 7 bases fit TRBD1. V lost 0 bases and J lost 0; bases outside the gene matches: 1. Per the germline V gene, CDR1 is MNHEY and CDR2 is SMNVEV (reference sequence). CDR3 length equals 15 residues.

V and J are TRBV7-2 and TRBJ2-7; 7 bases are a match to TRBD2. This CDR3 contains 18 residues. Germline assignment: CDR1 SGHTA and CDR2 FQGNSA. V lost 2 bases and J lost 4; bases outside the gene matches: 17. The CDR3 nucleotides read TGTGCCAGCAGCTTATCCTCCTCCTGGGCGGGAGCGTTATACGAGCAGTACTTC. Its protein is CASSLSSSWAGALYEQYF.

The rearrangement links TRBV14 to TRBJ2-5; 7 bases align to TRBD2. The CDR3 spans 15 residues. Germline CDR1 is SGHDN and CDR2 is FVKESK. The trim removed 3 bases at V and 5 bases at J, leaving 9 bases unmatched. The DNA for the CDR3 is TGTGCCAGCAGCCACCGTGGACTAGTCTGGGAGACCCAGTACTTC. Its translation: CASSHRGLVWETQYF.

This clone was detected a few times. This rearrangement joins TRBV3-1 (or the pseudogene TRBV3-2) to TRBJ1-5, with 8 bases that match TRBD1. Looked up from germline, CDR1 is LGHDT and CDR2 is YNNKEL (reference sequence). This CDR3 is 15 amino acids long. V was clipped by 0 bases and J by 7 bases; unmatched bases: 5. For the CDR3, the DNA is TGTGCCAGCAGCCAAGACCCAGGGGGCGGGCAGCCCCAGCATTTT. Amino acid sequence: CASSQDPGGGQPQHF.

The chain links TRBV19 to TRBJ2-7; 7 bases are a match to TRBD1. CDR1 and CDR2 from the germline V gene are LNHDA and SQIVND (reference sequence). The V and J ends lost 4 bases and 4 bases, in that order; junction bases with no gene match: 7. The CDR3 consists of 14 residues. The CDR3 sequence: CASSKGTDYYEQYF. DNA of the CDR3: TGTGCCAGTAGTAAAGGGACAGATTATTACGAGCAGTACTTC.

The sample holds a few counts of this clone. The chain links TRBV10-3 to TRBJ1-2; D is uncertain. This CDR3 spans 13 amino acids. Per the germline V gene, CDR1 is ENHRY and CDR2 is SYGVKD. The V and J ends lost 2 bases and 4 bases respectively, with 8 bases between them. Written as DNA, the CDR3 is TGTGCCATCAGTGAGATGGAGGGCTATGGCTACACCTTC. It yields the protein CAISEMEGYGYTF.

Note on this clone: In the same sample, other DNA sequences code for this CDR3. The CDR3 DNA reads TGTGCCAGCAGTTACCGCAGGGGCACAGATACGCAGTATTTT. Translated: CASSYRRGTDTQYF. This chain links TRBV6-5 with TRBJ2-3, with D possibly matching TRBD1 (5 bases). V was pared by 2 bases and J by 1 base, with 7 bases between. The CDR3 has 14 residues. Germline CDR1 reads MNHEY; CDR2 reads SVGAGI.

This chain joins TRBV29-1 and TRBJ2-2, with TRBD1 matching over 10 bases. J lost 6 bases, V lost 6 bases, and 7 bases had no gene match. The V gene's germline CDR1 is SQVTM and CDR2 ANQGSEA. CDR3 size: 14 residues. CDR3 region: CSVAGQGRPGELFF. The CDR3 DNA is TGCAGCGTGGCGGGACAGGGGCGCCCCGGGGAGCTGTTTTTT.

The chain links TRBV19 to TRBJ2-3; the D gene is possibly TRBD2 (5 bases). Germline values: CDR1 LNHDA, CDR2 SQIVND (reference sequence). V lost 5 bases to trimming and J lost 9 bases, with 15 bases between them. The CDR3 sequence is 13 residues long. CDR3 loop: CASSAVGEYTQYF. In DNA form, the CDR3 reads TGTGCCAGTAGTGCCGTCGGGGAATACACGCAGTATTTT.

This sequence joins TRBV6-1 and TRBJ1-1; D may be TRBD1 (5 bases). CDR1 is MNHNS and CDR2 is SASEGT in the germline V gene. This CDR3 spans 13 amino acids. V was clipped by 2 bases and J by 7 bases, with 11 bases between them. The CDR3 DNA follows: TGTGCCAGCAGTGAAAAAGAAACAGGTGAAGCTTTCTTT. Amino acid sequence: CASSEKETGEAFF.

This CDR3 reads CASSAEGGGPNTGELFF. For the CDR3, the DNA is TGTGCCAGCAGCGCGGAGGGGGGGGGCCCGAACACCGGGGAGCTGTTTTTT. The genes are TRBV5-4 and TRBJ2-2, with D possibly TRBD2 on 7 matching bases. With 4 bases removed from V and 0 bases from J, the gap between germline ends came to 16 bases. The CDR3 covers 17 residues. Looked up from germline, CDR1 is SGHNT and CDR2 is YYREEE (reference sequence).

This rearrangement joins TRBV27 to TRBJ2-7; 13 bases agree with TRBD2. V lost 6 bases, J lost 1 base, and 12 bases stayed unmatched. The CDR3 loop spans 18 amino acids. Germline V gene lookup returns CDR1 MNHEY and CDR2 SMNVEV (reference sequence). This CDR3 is CASSPQGLAGKRSYEQYF. Here the CDR3 DNA reads TGTGCCAGCAGCCCCCAGGGACTAGCGGGAAAACGGTCCTACGAGCAGTACTTC.

The genes are TRBV6-5 and TRBJ1-1, with 7 bases matching TRBD1. This CDR3 comprises 13 residues. After removal of 6 bases from V and 3 bases from J, the junction contained 4 bases not matched to a gene. Germline loops: CDR1 MNHEY, CDR2 SVGAGI. The CDR3 DNA follows: TGTGCCAGCAGCCTACAGGGGTACACTGAAGCTTTCTTT. It translates to CASSLQGYTEAFF.

The V call is TRBV27, the J call TRBJ1-2; D gene unclear. The CDR3 extends over 13 amino acids. Germline values: CDR1 MNHEY, CDR2 SMNVEV (reference sequence). V lost 3 bases and J 4 bases, leaving 9 bases between the germline ends. In DNA form, the CDR3 reads TGTGCCAGCAGTTTGGGCCCCGTCTATGGCTACACCTTC. Translating gives CASSLGPVYGYTF.

The chain joins TRBV25-1 to TRBJ1-1; D might be TRBD1 (5 bases). Germline V gene sequence: CDR1 MGHDK, CDR2 SYGVNS. Deletions cut 4 bases from V and 5 bases from J, with 20 bases between. The CDR3 totals 16 residues. The CDR3 protein is CASSARDSNTWTEAFF. The DNA for the CDR3 is TGTGCCAGCAGTGCGAGGGACTCCAATACATGGACTGAAGCTTTCTTT.

The V gene is TRBV30, the J gene TRBJ2-7; 11 bases agree with TRBD1. The J segment lost 2 bases and the V segment lost 8 bases, leaving 2 bases of the junction unmatched. Germline-derived CDR1 and CDR2 are GTSNPN and SVGIG (reference sequence). The length of the CDR3 is 12 residues. CDR3 protein: CAGQGAPYEQYF. For the CDR3, the DNA is TGTGCCGGACAGGGGGCTCCCTACGAGCAGTACTTC.

The V gene is TRBV10-1, the J gene TRBJ2-2, with 9 bases aligning to TRBD1. In germline, CDR1 is WNHNN, CDR2 SYGVQD (reference sequence). The CDR3 consists of 15 residues. J gave up 5 bases and V 5 bases, and 6 bases lay outside the gene matches. As DNA, the CDR3 is TGCGCCAGCAGTCCCGGACAGGGGCTAACCGGGGAGCTGTTTTTT. Residues: CASSPGQGLTGELFF.

The chain employs TRBV2 and TRBJ1-2; 7 bases are shared with TRBD1. Germline V gives CDR1 SNHLY, CDR2 FYNNEI. The V segment lost 7 bases and the J segment 1 base; nucleotides outside the gene matches: 6. The CDR3 runs 14 residues. CDR3 in amino acids: CASTAAGGNYGYTF. In DNA, the CDR3 is TGTGCCAGCACCGCTGCAGGGGGTAACTATGGCTACACCTTC.

The rearrangement links TRBV29-1 to TRBJ2-7; 8 bases match TRBD1. CDR3 length: 16 amino acids. CDR1 and CDR2 (germline): SQVTM, ANQGSEA. The ends lost 2 bases at V and 0 bases at J; junction bases unmatched: 9. The CDR3 region has the DNA TGCAGCGTTGAATTAGGGGGACAGGAGAGCTCCTACGAGCAGTACTTC. It is translated as CSVELGGQESSYEQYF.

The chain employs TRBV9 and TRBJ2-1; 9 bases match TRBD1. In germline, CDR1 is SGDLS, CDR2 YYNGEE. The CDR3 totals 17 residues. After removal of 7 bases from V and 2 bases from J, the junction contained 13 bases not matched to a gene. CDR3 sequence (DNA): TGTGCCAGCGGAGGGGGGACAGGGACGGGCGCCTACAATGAGCAGTTCTTC. Its translation is CASGGGTGTGAYNEQFF.

The V call is TRBV7-9, the J call TRBJ1-1; TRBD1 matches 11 bases. CDR3 size: 18 residues. Germline lookup yields CDR1 SEHNR and CDR2 FQNEAQ (reference sequence). V shed 5 bases and J 0 bases; nucleotides not matched to a gene: 11. The CDR3 DNA sequence: TGTGCCAGCAGCAACGCACCAGGGACAGGGGGTATGAACACTGAAGCTTTCTTT. It encodes CASSNAPGTGGMNTEAFF.

V gene TRBV28 combines with J gene TRBJ1-4, with D uncertain. Trimming removed 7 bases at V and 6 bases at J, with 15 bases between. This CDR3 comprises 14 residues. The germline CDR1 and CDR2 sequences are MDHEN and SYDVKM. The CDR3 reads CASTPVGRDEKLFF. Written as DNA, the CDR3 is TGTGCCAGCACCCCCGTGGGGAGGGATGAAAAACTGTTTTTT.